What follows is one T cell receptor beta chain and its context. Antigen specificity is unknown. This CDR3 spans 16 amino acids. Germline CDR1 is SGHTA and CDR2 is FQGNSA. The junction had 5 bases not matched to a gene; V was cut back by 3 bases and J by 2 bases. These data belong to a study of T cell responses to AZD1222 COVID-19 vaccine. At the level of the study: Investigators merged groups given second doses at roughly 4 or roughly 12 weeks. The study's findings and limits: Mostly white British, mostly female donors; authors suggested clonal diversity may be underestimated. Following two doses of AZD1222, Spike-specific TCR breadth and depth rose. All repertoire sampling was performed exclusively after the peak T cell response.

Here immunoSEQ multiplex PCR was the method, and the copy in TCRdb shows in-frame clones only, minus some. The repertoire has approximately 130,000 clones, 80% to 95% of them found once; the top ten carry under 3.5%. This TCR was recovered from an adult in good health. This rearrangement joins TRBV7-2 to TRBJ2-3; TRBD2 matches 10 bases. The specimen was peripheral blood, collected on day 0 of AZD1222 vaccination. The CDR3 spells CASSFGTSAYTDTQYF. The CDR3 DNA follows: TGTGCCAGCAGCTTCGGGACTAGCGCGTACACAGATACGCAGTATTTT.